This T cell receptor beta chain was recorded in a study of blood T cell repertoires in COVID-19. Study details: The analysed material was cDNA or gDNA that came from T cells, B-cell-depleted T cells, or PBMCs.

Data came from immunoSEQ multiplex PCR; TCRdb stores just in-frame clones and leaves some out. The table includes fewer than 250,000 clones, 84% detected once. V was cut by 3 bases and J by 10 bases, with 13 bases left in between. The CDR3 spans 14 residues. Per germline, CDR1 SNHLY and CDR2 FYNNEI. The clonotype comes from a woman aged 50 to 60 with active or convalescent COVID-19. Sequencing input: peripheral blood. The J gene is TRBJ1-6, the V gene TRBV2; D possibly corresponds to TRBD1 (5 bases). The CDR3, as DNA: TGTGCCAGCAGTGATCTGGGCGGGGGGTCACCCCTCCACTTT. Translated: CASSDLGGGSPLHF.